These T cell receptor beta chains were read from a single sample in a study of Ad26.COV2.S vaccination and SARS-CoV-2 variants. Clones were sequenced by immunoSEQ multiplex PCR, and TCRdb holds only the in-frame ones, with some missing. The sample has a few hundred thousand clones, about 92% seen once. The starting material was peripheral blood, obtained in a trial of Ad26.COV2.S vaccine versus placebo. All receptors derive from a person aged 18-65 years who received the Ad26.COV2.S COVID-19 vaccine or a placebo. CDR3s include the opening cysteine and the closing phenylalanine or tryptophan. The D gene is left open where the match is weak. Part of the rows lack a size; the others show once, few, many or a class for expanded clones.

V,J,D,size,CDR3,DNA
TRBV6-2/TRBV6-3,TRBJ2-1,TRBD1,-,CASSRQGSAPYNEQFF,TGTGCCAGCAGTAGACAGGGGTCCGCGCCCTACAATGAGCAGTTCTTC
TRBV10-3,TRBJ1-2,TRBD1,-,CAYRGLERGYGYTF,TGTGCCTACAGGGGGCTAGAGAGGGGCTATGGCTACACCTTC
TRBV7-8,TRBJ2-5,-,-,CASSFGPGWGETQYF,TGTGCCAGCAGCTTCGGTCCGGGGTGGGGAGAGACCCAGTACTTC
TRBV18,TRBJ2-7,-,once,CASSPQVTSYEQYF,TGTGCCAGCTCACCACAAGTGACTAGTTACGAGCAGTACTTC
TRBV6-5,TRBJ1-6,TRBD1,-,CASSKQGRDSPLHF,TGTGCCAGCAGCAAACAGGGGAGAGATTCACCCCTCCACTTT
TRBV3-1/TRBV3-2,TRBJ1-1,-,-,CASSQGFLNREDTEAFF,TGTGCCAGCAGCCAAGGGTTCCTGAACCGGGAAGACACTGAAGCTTTCTTT
TRBV30,TRBJ2-5,-,-,CAWSGSRAQETQYF,TGTGCCTGGAGCGGATCTAGGGCCCAAGAGACCCAGTACTTC
TRBV12-3/TRBV12-4,TRBJ1-4,-,-,CASSLRQNEKLFF,TGTGCCAGCAGTTTACGGCAAAATGAAAAACTGTTTTTT
TRBV6-6,TRBJ1-3,-,-,CASSYWAEISGNTIYF,TGTGCCAGCAGTTACTGGGCAGAAATCTCTGGAAACACCATATATTTT
TRBV2,TRBJ2-1,TRBD1,medium-sized,CASSGPTTGENEQFF,TGTGCCAGCAGTGGGCCGACGACAGGGGAGAATGAGCAGTTCTTC
TRBV11-2,TRBJ1-2,-,-,CASSLSSGRGYTF,TGTGCCAGCAGCTTATCGTCTGGGCGTGGCTACACCTTC
TRBV4-3,TRBJ1-2,-,-,CASSPKTGSSSGYTF,TGCGCCAGCAGCCCTAAGACGGGTTCCAGTAGTGGCTACACCTTC
TRBV7-2,TRBJ2-2,TRBD2,-,CASSQRPAGGGTTGELFF,TGTGCCAGCAGCCAGAGGCCGGCGGGGGGCGGGACCACCGGGGAGCTGTTTTTT
TRBV10-3,TRBJ1-4,-,-,CAISESTVRSTPGEKLFF,TGTGCCATCAGTGAGTCGACTGTCAGATCTACCCCGGGGGAAAAACTGTTTTTT
TRBV30,TRBJ2-6,TRBD2,-,CAWSVLEREPFLSGANVLTF,TGTGCCTGGAGTGTTCTCGAGCGGGAGCCTTTCCTCTCTGGGGCCAACGTCCTGACTTTC
TRBV28,TRBJ1-3,-,-,CAIANRILSGNTIYF,TGTGCCATCGCGAACAGGATTCTCTCTGGAAACACCATATATTTT
TRBV12-3/TRBV12-4,TRBJ2-1,TRBD2,-,CASTRGGNEQFF,TGTGCCAGCACCCGGGGGGGAAATGAGCAGTTCTTC
TRBV2,TRBJ2-2,TRBD2,-,CASRASGGAAGELFF,TGTGCCAGCAGGGCTAGCGGGGGGGCCGCCGGGGAGCTGTTTTTT
TRBV7-9,TRBJ2-1,-,-,CASSPGPYNEQFF,TGTGCCAGCAGCCCGGGGCCTTACAATGAGCAGTTCTTC
TRBV19,TRBJ2-7,TRBD2,-,CASRDWGGYEQYF,TGTGCCAGCAGAGACTGGGGGGGATACGAGCAGTACTTC
TRBV6-5,TRBJ2-7,-,-,CASSYSSTYEQYF,TGTGCCAGCAGTTACTCGTCAACCTACGAGCAGTACTTC
TRBV5-6,TRBJ2-7,TRBD1,-,CASSRQGGSYEQYF,TGTGCCAGCAGCCGACAGGGTGGATCCTACGAGCAGTACTTC
TRBV30,TRBJ1-2,TRBD1,-,CAWARTGGRYLYGYTF,TGTGCCTGGGCCCGGACAGGGGGCAGATACTTATATGGCTACACCTTC
TRBV9,TRBJ1-4,-,-,CASSSLGDGLEEKLFF,TGTGCCAGCAGCTCCCTCGGGGACGGGTTGGAAGAAAAACTGTTTTTT
TRBV4-3,TRBJ1-4,TRBD1,-,CASSTRPGTGGEKLFF,TGCGCCAGCAGCACCCGACCCGGGACAGGGGGCGAAAAACTGTTTTTT
TRBV4-1,TRBJ1-2,TRBD1,-,CASSQPAQGNYGYTF,TGCGCCAGCAGCCAACCCGCACAGGGGAACTATGGCTACACCTTC
TRBV25-1,TRBJ2-2,-,-,CASTRVGDTGELFF,TGTGCCAGCACTAGGGTTGGGGACACCGGGGAGCTGTTTTTT
TRBV15,TRBJ1-4,-,-,CATSRGSTEKLFF,TGTGCCACCAGCAGGGGTTCTACCGAAAAACTGTTTTTT
TRBV30,TRBJ2-5,TRBD1,-,CAWSRDRGQETQYF,TGTGCCTGGAGTCGGGACAGGGGGCAAGAGACCCAGTACTTC
TRBV5-1,TRBJ2-6,-,-,CASSLVGREVSSGANVLTF,TGCGCCAGCAGCTTGGTTGGCAGGGAAGTGAGCTCTGGGGCCAACGTCCTGACTTTC
TRBV3-1/TRBV3-2,TRBJ1-2,TRBD1,-,CASSQTRRGRNDYGYTF,TGTGCCAGCAGCCAAACCCGCAGGGGGCGCAACGACTATGGCTACACCTTC
TRBV7-9,TRBJ2-7,-,once,CASSLVGTDEQYF,TGTGCCAGCAGCTTAGTGGGGACGGACGAGCAGTACTTC
TRBV19,TRBJ1-2,TRBD1,-,CASSIRTGAGYTF,TGTGCCAGTAGTATAAGGACAGGGGCTGGCTACACCTTC
TRBV9,TRBJ2-6,-,-,CASSRLAGANVLTF,TGTGCCAGCAGCAGACTCGCTGGGGCCAACGTCCTGACTTTC
TRBV7-6,TRBJ2-5,TRBD1,-,CASSLARQGAGETQYF,TGTGCCAGCAGCTTAGCCCGGCAGGGGGCAGGAGAGACCCAGTACTTC
TRBV5-6,TRBJ2-7,-,-,CASSTGDAAYEQYF,TGTGCCAGCAGCACCGGGGACGCAGCCTACGAGCAGTACTTC
TRBV19,TRBJ2-7,-,-,CASSIIIEGLTEDRDEQYF,TGTGCCAGTAGTATAATTATAGAGGGGTTGACAGAAGATAGGGACGAGCAGTACTTC
TRBV19,TRBJ2-5,-,-,CASSIDSQQETQYF,TGTGCCAGTAGTATCGACAGCCAACAAGAGACCCAGTACTTC
TRBV18,TRBJ2-5,-,-,CASSPGGGQETQYF,TGTGCCAGCTCACCGGGCGGAGGTCAAGAGACCCAGTACTTC
TRBV28,TRBJ1-2,TRBD1,-,CASSSNGDSVIVYGYTF,TGTGCCAGCAGTTCTAATGGGGACAGCGTTATTGTCTATGGCTACACCTTC